These 13 T cell receptor beta chains were sequenced from one sample in a study of blood T cells in healthy people across ages. With a J-beta primer mix and a sample-barcoded 5' primer, a second PCR ran roughly 6 to 12 cycles. Each CDR3 protein gets one entry after TCRdb re-called the 5' RACE reads with MiXCR. Among about 800,000 distinct CDR3 sequences, roughly 60% were seen once, and the ten largest hold about 20%. Sequencing used blood. The receptors here all came from a man in his thirties or forties in good health.

V gene TRBV12-3 or TRBV12-4 combines with J gene TRBJ2-7, with D possibly being TRBD2 (6 bases). The CDR3 loop spans 14 amino acids. The germline V and J ends were trimmed by 3 bases and 6 bases, with 15 bases remaining between them. CDR3 DNA: TGTGCCAGCAGTTTGACTGTCGCAGCGGGCGAGCAGTACTTC. Its protein product is CASSLTVAAGEQYF.

This clonotype appeared once. The J gene is TRBJ1-6, the V gene TRBV3-1; possible D gene TRBD1, 5 bases. Trimming removed 6 bases at V and 10 bases at J, with 16 bases between. The CDR3 runs 14 residues. Germline values: CDR1 LGHDT, CDR2 YNNKEL (reference sequence). CDR3 sequence reads: CASRGTGSFSPLHF. The CDR3 region has the DNA TGTGCCAGCAGGGGTACAGGTTCCTTCTCACCCCTCCACTTT. Full variable domain (outside the CDR3, taken from reference TRBV3-1 and TRBJ1-6): DTAVSQTPKYLVTQMGNDKSIKCEQNLGHDTMYWYKQDSKKFLKIMFSYNNKELIINETVPNRFSPKSPDKAHLNLHINSLELGDSAVYFCASRGTGSFSPLHFGNGTRLTVT.

This clonotype was counted a few times. This chain uses TRBV6-5 with TRBJ1-2, with TRBD1 as a possible D gene (6 bases). Trimming cost V 3 bases and J 4 bases, with 12 bases left between them. The CDR3 totals 14 residues. Looked up from germline, CDR1 is MNHEY and CDR2 is SVGAGI. CDR3 sequence: CASSYGGFLYGYTF. DNA for the CDR3: TGTGCCAGCAGTTATGGGGGCTTCCTCTATGGCTACACCTTC.

The chain carries TRBV7-9 and TRBJ2-1; D uncertain. Germline CDR1 SEHNR, CDR2 FQNEAQ (reference sequence). Trimming removed 7 bases at V and 8 bases at J, with 12 bases between. The CDR3 is 12 residues long. The chain's CDR3 is CASILGPYEQFF. Here the CDR3 DNA reads TGTGCCAGCATCTTGGGTCCCTATGAGCAGTTCTTC.

V gene TRBV20-1 combines with J gene TRBJ1-2, with D possibly being TRBD1 (6 bases). Between the trimmed V and J ends, which lost 0 bases and 8 bases, there was a span of 16 bases. CDR1 is DFQATT and CDR2 is SNEGSKA in the germline V gene (reference sequence). The CDR3 extends over 14 amino acids. The CDR3 DNA sequence: TGCAGTGCTAGAGATTTCCGGGGGGCCCGGGGCTACACCTTC. Translating gives CSARDFRGARGYTF.

This sequence joins TRBV29-1 and TRBJ1-2, with D maybe TRBD1 (6 bases). Per germline, CDR1 SQVTM and CDR2 ANQGSEA. CDR3 size: 14 residues. The V end was cut by 2 bases, the J end by 4 bases, with 14 bases between. The DNA for the CDR3 is TGCAGCGTTGAAAGGGGGGAATTATTCTATGGCTACACCTTC. This codes for CSVERGELFYGYTF.

The chain links TRBV27 to TRBJ2-3, with a weak D call TRBD2 (6 bases). This CDR3 has 14 residues. The V end lost 5 bases, the J end lost 4 bases, and 13 bases lay between the germline ends. In germline, CDR1 is MNHEY, CDR2 SMNVEV (reference sequence). The chain's CDR3 is CASSRLGGADTQYF. The CDR3 nucleotides read TGTGCCAGCAGTAGACTAGGAGGGGCAGATACGCAGTATTTT.

V usage is TRBV30 and J usage is TRBJ1-5; D not resolved. Per the germline V gene, CDR1 is GTSNPN and CDR2 is SVGIG (reference sequence). The CDR3 consists of 13 residues. Trimming stripped 4 bases from V and 4 bases from J, with 11 bases between. Written as DNA, the CDR3 is TGTGCCTGGACCGGTGGAGGGAATCAGCCCCAGCATTTT. Protein sequence: CAWTGGGNQPQHF.

This chain uses TRBV9 with TRBJ1-5; 8 bases agree with TRBD1. There are 16 residues in the CDR3. Germline V gives CDR1 SGDLS, CDR2 YYNGEE. Trimming took 3 bases from V and 3 from J; bases not matched to a gene: 8. CDR3 nucleotides: TGTGCCAGCAGCGAGACAGGGGTTTCCGTCAATCAGCCCCAGCATTTT. Residues: CASSETGVSVNQPQHF. Complete variable domain (other parts from reference TRBV9 and TRBJ1-5): DSGVTQTPKHLITATGQRVTLRCSPRSGDLSVYWYQQSLDQGLQFLIQYYNGEERAKGNILERFSAQQFPDLHSELNLSSLELGDSALYFCASSETGVSVNQPQHFGDGTRLSIL.

This rearrangement joins TRBV12-3 or TRBV12-4 to TRBJ1-6; D is unresolved. The CDR3 consists of 12 residues. V gave up 5 bases and J gave up 14 bases, with 13 bases separating them. CDR3 bases: TGTGCCAGCAGTCACTATAATTCGGCCCTCCACTTT. Protein product: CASSHYNSALHF.

This clonotype came up a few times. V and J are TRBV29-1 and TRBJ2-3; D possibly corresponds to TRBD1 (6 bases). CDR3 length: 12 amino acids. CDR1 and CDR2 (germline): SQVTM, ANQGSEA. V was clipped by 8 bases and J by 5 bases, with 14 bases between them. The CDR3, as DNA: TGCAGCTTCATGGGCAGGGGAGATACGCAGTATTTT. This codes for CSFMGRGDTQYF.

The J gene is TRBJ2-2, the V gene TRBV10-3; D ambiguous. The germline V gene has CDR1 ENHRY and CDR2 SYGVKD. This CDR3 has 14 amino acids. The ends were cut back, 5 bases at V and 8 bases at J, with 15 bases in the middle. For the CDR3, the DNA is TGTGCCATCAGTCAGGCGAAGGAGCCGGGGGAGCTGTTTTTT. It codes for CAISQAKEPGELFF.

In its sample, this clonotype was seen a few times. The rearrangement uses TRBV6-2 or TRBV6-3 and TRBJ2-7; 9 nucleotides line up with TRBD1. V shed 11 bases, J shed 3 bases, and the junction held 5 bases outside the gene matches. This CDR3 region has 12 residues. In germline, CDR1 is MNHEY, CDR2 SVGEGT. CDR3 in DNA: TGTGCCTGCTGGGACAGGGTCTACGAGCAGTACTTC. Translated, it gives CACWDRVYEQYF.